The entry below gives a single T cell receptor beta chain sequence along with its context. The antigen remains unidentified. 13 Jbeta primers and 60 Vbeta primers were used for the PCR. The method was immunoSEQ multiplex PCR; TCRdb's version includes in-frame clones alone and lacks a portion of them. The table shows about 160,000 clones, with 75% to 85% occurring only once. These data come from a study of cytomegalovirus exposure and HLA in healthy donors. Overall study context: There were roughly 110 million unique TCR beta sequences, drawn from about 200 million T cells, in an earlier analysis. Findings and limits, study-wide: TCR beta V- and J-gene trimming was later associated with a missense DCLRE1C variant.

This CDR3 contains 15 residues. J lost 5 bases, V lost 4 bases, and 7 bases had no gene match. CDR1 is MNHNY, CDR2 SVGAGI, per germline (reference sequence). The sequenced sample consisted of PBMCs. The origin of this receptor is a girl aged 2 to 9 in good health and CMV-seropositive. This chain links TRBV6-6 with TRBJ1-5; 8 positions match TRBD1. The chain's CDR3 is CASSWKQGVHQPQHF. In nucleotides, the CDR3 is TGTGCCAGCAGTTGGAAACAGGGGGTCCATCAGCCCCAGCATTTT.